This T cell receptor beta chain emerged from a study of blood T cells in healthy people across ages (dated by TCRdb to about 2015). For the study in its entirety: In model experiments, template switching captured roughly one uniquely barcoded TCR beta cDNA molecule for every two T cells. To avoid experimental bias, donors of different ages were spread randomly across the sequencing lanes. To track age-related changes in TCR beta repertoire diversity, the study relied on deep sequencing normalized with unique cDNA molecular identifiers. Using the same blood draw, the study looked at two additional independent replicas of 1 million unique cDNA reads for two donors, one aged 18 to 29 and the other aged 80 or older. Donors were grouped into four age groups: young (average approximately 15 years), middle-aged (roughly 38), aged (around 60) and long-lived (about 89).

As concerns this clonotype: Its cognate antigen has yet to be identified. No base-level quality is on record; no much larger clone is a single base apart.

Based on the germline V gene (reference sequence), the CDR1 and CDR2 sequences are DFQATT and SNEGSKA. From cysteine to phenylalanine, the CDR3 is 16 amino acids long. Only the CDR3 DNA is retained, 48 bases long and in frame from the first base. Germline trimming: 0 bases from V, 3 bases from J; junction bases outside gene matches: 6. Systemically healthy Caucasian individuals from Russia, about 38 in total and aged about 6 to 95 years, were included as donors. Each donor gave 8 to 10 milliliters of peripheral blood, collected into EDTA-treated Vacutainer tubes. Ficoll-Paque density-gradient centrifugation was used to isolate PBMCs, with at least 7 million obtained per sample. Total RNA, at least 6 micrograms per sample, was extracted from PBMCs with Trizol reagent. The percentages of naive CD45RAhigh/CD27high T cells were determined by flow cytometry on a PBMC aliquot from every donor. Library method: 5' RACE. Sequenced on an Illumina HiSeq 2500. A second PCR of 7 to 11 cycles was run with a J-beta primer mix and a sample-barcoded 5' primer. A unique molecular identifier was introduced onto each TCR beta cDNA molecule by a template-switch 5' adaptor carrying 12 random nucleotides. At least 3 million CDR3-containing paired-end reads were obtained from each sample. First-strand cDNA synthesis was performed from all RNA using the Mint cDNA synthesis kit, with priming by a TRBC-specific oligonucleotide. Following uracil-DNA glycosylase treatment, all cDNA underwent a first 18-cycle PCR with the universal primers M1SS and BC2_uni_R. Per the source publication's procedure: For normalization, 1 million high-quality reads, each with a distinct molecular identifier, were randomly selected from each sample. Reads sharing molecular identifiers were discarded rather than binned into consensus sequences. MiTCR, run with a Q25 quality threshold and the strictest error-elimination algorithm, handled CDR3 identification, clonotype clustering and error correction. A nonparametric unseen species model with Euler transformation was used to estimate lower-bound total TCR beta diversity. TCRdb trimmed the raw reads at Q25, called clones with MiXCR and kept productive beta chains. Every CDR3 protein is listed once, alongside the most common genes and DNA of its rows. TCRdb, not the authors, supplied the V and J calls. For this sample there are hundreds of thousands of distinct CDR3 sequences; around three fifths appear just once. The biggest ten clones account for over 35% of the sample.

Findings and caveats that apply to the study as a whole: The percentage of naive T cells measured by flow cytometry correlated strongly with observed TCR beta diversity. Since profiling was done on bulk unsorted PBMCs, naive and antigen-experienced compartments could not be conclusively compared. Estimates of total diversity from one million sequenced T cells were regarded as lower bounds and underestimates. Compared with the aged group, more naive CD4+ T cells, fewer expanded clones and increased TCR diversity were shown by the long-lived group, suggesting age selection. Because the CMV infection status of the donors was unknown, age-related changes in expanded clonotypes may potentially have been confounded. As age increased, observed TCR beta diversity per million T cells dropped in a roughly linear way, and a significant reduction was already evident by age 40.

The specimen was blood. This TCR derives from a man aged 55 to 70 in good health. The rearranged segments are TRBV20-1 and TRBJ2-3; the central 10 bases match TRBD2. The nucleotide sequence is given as TGCAGTGCTAGAGACTGGACTAGCGGACGGACAGATACGCAGTATTTT. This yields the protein CSARDWTSGRTDTQYF.